Sequencing of this T cell receptor (beta chain) was carried out in a study of regulatory T cells in long-lasting Graves disease. This CDR3 has 16 residues. V was clipped by 2 bases and J by 7 bases, with 18 bases between them. Per germline, CDR1 SGHRS and CDR2 YFSETQ. Time point specified: newly diagnosed GD, antithyroid drugs for less than 3 months. The authors made the TCR library using RNA they extracted from PBMCs. Building the TCR beta libraries relied on iRepertoire HTBI primers, and CDR3 regions underwent Arm-PCR. TCRdb re-called the multiplex PCR reads with MiXCR, one entry per CDR3 protein. The repertoire includes 500,000 to 700,000 distinct CDR3 sequences, approximately 15% of them detected once, and 15% to 20% sits in the top ten. These same records also appear under a second study, on T cells in Graves' hyperthyroidism and ophthalmopathy.

The sample in question was peripheral blood mononuclear cells (PBMCs), obtained at new diagnosis, from a patient treated with antithyroid drugs. The TCR originated in a woman in her 30s with Graves disease. The gene calls are TRBV5-1 and TRBJ2-2, with D maybe TRBD2 (5 bases). The CDR3 nucleotides are TGCGCCAGCAGCTTCGAAGGACCCCGGGGTGGCGGGGAGCTGTTTTTT. Translated, it gives CASSFEGPRGGGELFF.